This entry lists 21 T cell receptor beta chains sequenced from one sample in a study of regulatory T cells in long-lasting Graves disease. Assembly of TCR beta libraries relied on iRepertoire HTBI primers together with Arm-PCR of CDR3 regions. TCRdb passed the multiplex PCR reads through MiXCR, listing each CDR3 protein once. The sample carries roughly 380,000 distinct CDR3 sequences, 16% recorded once. As to time point: newly diagnosed GD, antithyroid drugs for less than 3 months. Preparation of the TCR library used RNA extracted from PBMCs. In addition, the sample was reused for a study of T cells in Graves' hyperthyroidism and ophthalmopathy.

Sequenced here: peripheral blood mononuclear cells (PBMCs), sampled at new diagnosis, from a patient treated with antithyroid drugs. Source of these receptors: a middle-aged man with Graves disease.

This rearrangement joins TRBV3-1 to TRBJ1-2; unclear D gene. This CDR3 has 16 amino acids. The germline CDR1 and CDR2 sequences are LGHDT and YNNKEL (reference sequence). Between the trimmed V and J ends, which lost 0 bases and 4 bases, there was a span of 15 bases. The CDR3 sequence is CASSQEVATPLYGYTF. The CDR3 DNA reads TGTGCCAGCAGCCAAGAGGTGGCAACACCCCTCTATGGCTACACCTTC.

This clonotype was found a few times. A clone one base away is much larger, so this may be a read error. The chain links TRBV28 to TRBJ1-4; D possibly corresponds to TRBD1 (6 bases). The CDR3 is 14 amino acids. CDR1 and CDR2 (germline): MDHEN, SYDVKM. The CDR3 sequence: CASSFDRLEEKLVF. As DNA, the CDR3 is TGTGCCAGCAGTTTTGACAGGTTGGAGGAAAAACTGGTTTTT.

This clonotype showed up many times. The gene calls are TRBV28 and TRBJ2-3; D perhaps matches TRBD2 (7 bases). Germline assignment: CDR1 MDHEN and CDR2 SYDVKM. The V end was cut by 4 bases, the J end by 3 bases, with 20 bases between. The CDR3 contains 17 residues. CDR3 coding DNA: TGTGCCAGCAGTTCTCCTCTGGGGGGGGCCGAGACAGATACGCAGTATTTT. It codes for CASSSPLGGAETDTQYF.

This clonotype was seen many times. The V and J genes are TRBV20-1 and TRBJ2-7; D is possibly TRBD2 (5 bases). The germline gives CDR1 DFQATT, CDR2 SNEGSKA (reference sequence). V gave up 5 bases and J gave up 3 bases, with 11 bases separating them. This CDR3 spans 12 amino acids. The CDR3 protein is CSAPGGGYEQYF. CDR3 in DNA: TGCAGTGCTCCCGGAGGTGGCTACGAGCAGTACTTC.

This chain joins TRBV7-2 and TRBJ2-7, with 10 bases identical to TRBD2. The germline gives CDR1 SGHTA, CDR2 FQGNSA. This CDR3 has 17 residues. J gave up 7 bases and V 7 bases, and 19 bases lay outside the gene matches. The CDR3: CASTLNGGMTSGSEQYF. The CDR3 bases are TGTGCCAGCACTCTCAATGGAGGGATGACTAGCGGGTCTGAGCAGTACTTC.

This clonotype was found many times. The J gene is TRBJ1-6, the V gene TRBV3-1, with no clear D. The V gene's germline CDR1 is LGHDT and CDR2 YNNKEL (reference sequence). Trimming took 4 bases from V and 3 from J, leaving 7 bases between them. CDR3 length equals 14 residues. CDR3 loop: CASSLSDYNSPLHF. The CDR3 DNA reads TGTGCCAGCAGCCTCTCCGACTATAATTCACCCCTCCACTTT.

This clonotype was found many times. At one end the junction does not follow the germline gene, possibly because of a read error. The gene calls are TRBV5-1 and TRBJ2-5; unclear D gene. CDR1 and CDR2 (germline): SGHRS, YFSETQ. CDR3 size: 12 residues. CDR3 DNA sequence: TGCGCCAGCAGCCTCCGCCAAGGGACCCAGTACTTC. Protein product: CASSLRQGTQYF.

The rearrangement uses TRBV19 and TRBJ2-1; 7 positions match TRBD2. Germline CDR1 is LNHDA and CDR2 is SQIVND (reference sequence). V was pared by 3 bases and J by 7 bases, with 9 bases of the junction left unmatched. The CDR3 spans 15 residues. This CDR3 is CASSIWGRGGNEQFF. In DNA, the CDR3 is TGTGCCAGTAGTATCTGGGGGAGGGGCGGGAATGAGCAGTTCTTC.

This clonotype has at least ten counts. The chain links TRBV7-2 to TRBJ2-7; D might be TRBD2 (6 bases). Trimming removed 5 bases from V and 4 bases from J, with 24 bases in between. Germline V lookup: CDR1 SGHTA, CDR2 FQGNSA. This CDR3 has 17 residues. CDR3 region: CASSPTPGSETLYEQYF. The CDR3 nucleotides read TGTGCCAGCAGCCCAACTCCCGGGAGCGAGACACTATACGAGCAGTACTTC.

In its sample, this clonotype was seen a few times. The chain links TRBV28 to TRBJ1-2; TRBD1 aligns across 7 bases. Germline loops: CDR1 MDHEN, CDR2 SYDVKM. V shed 2 bases, J shed 7 bases, and the junction held 7 bases outside the gene matches. CDR3 length: 14 residues. The CDR3 bases are TGTGCCAGCAGTTTAGTGGGCAGGGGGTTTGGCTACACCTTC. Residues: CASSLVGRGFGYTF.

The sample holds many counts of this clonotype. The V and J genes are TRBV18 and TRBJ2-5; D is undetermined. Germline lookup yields CDR1 KGHSH and CDR2 LQKENI. The CDR3 is 13 amino acids. V lost 0 bases to trimming and J lost 5 bases, with 7 bases between them. This CDR3 reads CASSPPSAETQYF. As DNA, the CDR3 is TGTGCCAGCTCACCACCGTCGGCGGAGACCCAGTACTTC.

This clonotype was observed at least ten times. J is TRBJ2-7 and V is TRBV2; weak D call: TRBD2 (6 bases). The CDR3 covers 13 residues. CDR1 and CDR2 (germline): SNHLY, FYNNEI. V was cut by 4 bases and J by 4 bases, with 11 bases left in between. The DNA of the CDR3 is TGTGCCAGCAGTGGGAGGGGTGCGTACGAGCAGTACTTC. Translation gives CASSGRGAYEQYF.

This clonotype was seen a single time. Possible read error: a much larger clone is one base away. V is TRBV11-2 and J is TRBJ2-3, with a tentative D call TRBD1 (5 bases). The CDR3 spans 15 residues. Trimming pared 5 bases from V and 5 bases from J, leaving 17 bases between. Germline CDR1 SGHAT, CDR2 FQNNGV. CDR3 in DNA: TGTGCCAGCAGCCAAGACAGACATCACATAGATACGCAGTATTTT. It is translated as CASSQDRHHIDTQYF.

There are a few counts of this clonotype. The chain joins TRBV5-5 to TRBJ2-7; D not certain. CDR3 length: 12 residues. Per germline, CDR1 SGHKS and CDR2 YYEKEE (reference sequence). V was cut by 5 bases and J by 4 bases, with 10 bases left in between. CDR3 in DNA: TGTGCCAGCAGTTTAGGCATTTACGAGCAGTACTTC. Protein: CASSLGIYEQYF.

In this sample, this clonotype turned up a few times. The chain links TRBV20-1 to TRBJ1-1, with D unresolved. The CDR3 spans 14 residues. Trimming left V 5 bases short and J 0 bases short, with 13 bases between. Germline CDR1 reads DFQATT; CDR2 reads SNEGSKA (reference sequence). CDR3 bases: TGCAGTGCTTACGCCGATACCCTGAACACTGAAGCTTTCTTT. Residues: CSAYADTLNTEAFF.

At least ten counts were recorded for this clonotype. The rearrangement joins TRBV20-1 to TRBJ1-1; D is unresolved. The CDR3 is 14 residues long. V was pared by 1 base and J by 5 bases, with 14 bases between. Germline-derived CDR1 and CDR2 are DFQATT and SNEGSKA (reference sequence). CDR3 amino acids: CSARGVKGWTEAFF. The CDR3 nucleotides read TGCAGTGCTAGAGGGGTGAAGGGTTGGACTGAAGCTTTCTTT.

Ten or more counts support this clonotype. The chain uses TRBV2 and TRBJ2-1; TRBD2 matches 8 bases. The CDR3 extends over 19 amino acids. Trimming at V came to 2 bases and at J to 2 bases, leaving 14 bases not matched to a gene. Germline lookup yields CDR1 SNHLY and CDR2 FYNNEI. This chain's CDR3 is CASSEFWFGAGVTYNEQFF. The CDR3 DNA reads TGTGCCAGCAGTGAATTCTGGTTCGGAGCGGGGGTAACCTACAATGAGCAGTTCTTC.

This clonotype occurred many times. The V and J genes are TRBV15 and TRBJ1-1, with D possibly TRBD1 on 5 matching bases. The CDR3 length is 12 residues. Germline CDR1 LNHNV, CDR2 YYDKDF (reference sequence). Trimming removed 4 bases from V and 6 bases from J, with 9 bases in between. The DNA of the CDR3 is TGTGCCACCAGCACAGGGATTGCTGAAGCTTTCTTT. This gives the protein CATSTGIAEAFF.

This clonotype was counted many times. The chain combines TRBV28 with TRBJ1-5, with D possibly being TRBD1 (5 bases). The CDR3 runs 14 residues. The germline V gene encodes CDR1 MDHEN and CDR2 SYDVKM. Trimming stripped 3 bases from V and 11 bases from J, with 17 bases between. DNA for the CDR3: TGTGCCAGCAGTTTCTACCAGGGTTTTGTGGCCCAGCATTTT. This encodes CASSFYQGFVAQHF.

This clonotype was detected only a few times. The V call is TRBV5-1, the J call TRBJ1-4, with 7 positions matching TRBD1. The ends lost 0 bases at V and 0 bases at J; junction bases unmatched: 2. The CDR3 has 16 residues. In germline, CDR1 is SGHRS, CDR2 YFSETQ. CDR3 protein: CASSLGQGTTNEKLFF. In DNA, the CDR3 is TGCGCCAGCAGCTTGGGACAGGGAACAACTAATGAAAAACTGTTTTTT. Full variable domain (remainder filled in from reference TRBV5-1 and TRBJ1-4): KAGVTQTPRYLIKTRGQQVTLSCSPISGHRSVSWYQQTPGQGLQFLFEYFSETQRNKGNFPGRFSGRQFSNSRSEMNVSTLELGDSALYLCASSLGQGTTNEKLFFGSGTQLSVL.

This chain uses TRBV5-1 with TRBJ1-3; TRBD1 aligns across 7 bases. Per the germline V gene, CDR1 is SGHRS and CDR2 is YFSETQ. Trimming at V came to 4 bases and at J to 0 bases, leaving 7 bases not matched to a gene. The CDR3 runs to 16 residues. CDR3 protein: CASSLDRPGSGNTIYF. In DNA form, the CDR3 reads TGCGCCAGCAGCCTGGACAGGCCCGGCTCTGGAAACACCATATATTTT.